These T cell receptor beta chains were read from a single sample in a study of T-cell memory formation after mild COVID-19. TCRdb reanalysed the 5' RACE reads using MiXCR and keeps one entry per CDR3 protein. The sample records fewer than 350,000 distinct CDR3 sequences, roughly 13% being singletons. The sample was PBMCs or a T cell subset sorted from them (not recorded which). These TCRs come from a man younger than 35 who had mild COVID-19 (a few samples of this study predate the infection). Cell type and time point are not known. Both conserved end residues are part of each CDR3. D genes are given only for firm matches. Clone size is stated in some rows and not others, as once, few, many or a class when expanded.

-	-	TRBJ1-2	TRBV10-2	CAGSEGEGGYGYTF	TGCGCCGGCAGTGAGGGCGAGGGAGGCTATGGCTACACCTTC
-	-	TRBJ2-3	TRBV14	CASSPQWGTTDTQYF	TGTGCCAGCAGCCCGCAGTGGGGGACCACAGATACGCAGTATTTT
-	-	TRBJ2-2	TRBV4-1	CASSQDGMGLTGELFF	TGCGCCAGCAGCCAAGATGGTATGGGCCTCACCGGGGAGCTGTTTTTT
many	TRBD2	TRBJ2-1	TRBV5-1	CASTQTSGGAGEQFF	TGCGCCAGCACCCAGACTAGCGGGGGGGCTGGAGAGCAGTTCTTC
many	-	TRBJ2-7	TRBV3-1	CASSQVPASYEQYF	TGTGCCAGCAGCCAAGTTCCGGCCTCCTACGAGCAGTACTTC
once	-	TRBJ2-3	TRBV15	CATRPGTSTDTQYF	TGTGCCACCAGGCCGGGGACTAGCACAGATACGCAGTATTTT
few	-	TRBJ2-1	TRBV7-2	CASSGGAFNNEQFF	TGTGCCAGCAGCGGAGGGGCCTTCAACAATGAGCAGTTCTTC
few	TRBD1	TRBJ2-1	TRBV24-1	CATSDQPYGQGGTNEQFF	TGTGCCACCAGTGATCAACCCTACGGACAGGGAGGAACTAATGAGCAGTTCTTC
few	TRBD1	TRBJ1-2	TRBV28	CASSFPGTGGYGYTF	TGTGCCAGCAGTTTTCCCGGGACAGGGGGTTATGGCTACACCTTC
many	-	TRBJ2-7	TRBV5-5	CASRGKRYYEQYF	TGTGCCAGCAGGGGTAAAAGGTACTACGAGCAGTACTTC
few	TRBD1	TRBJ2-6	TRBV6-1	CASSAPPGQPSSGANVLTF	TGTGCCAGCAGTGCACCTCCGGGACAGCCTAGCTCTGGGGCCAACGTCCTGACTTTC
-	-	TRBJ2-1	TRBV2	CASKLESNEQFF	TGTGCCAGCAAGCTAGAGAGCAATGAGCAGTTCTTC
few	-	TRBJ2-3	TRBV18	CASSPLPHTDTQYF	TGTGCCAGCTCACCCCTGCCCCACACAGATACGCAGTATTTT
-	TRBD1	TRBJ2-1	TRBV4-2	CASSRDRVPDNEQFF	TGTGCCAGCAGCCGAGACAGGGTTCCGGACAATGAGCAGTTCTTC
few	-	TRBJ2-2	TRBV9	CASSKSGGATGELFF	TGTGCCAGCAGTAAATCGGGTGGTGCCACCGGGGAGCTGTTTTTT
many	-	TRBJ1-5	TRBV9	CASTEVYLGGALNQPQHF	TGTGCCAGCACCGAGGTGTACCTGGGTGGGGCCCTTAATCAGCCCCAGCATTTT
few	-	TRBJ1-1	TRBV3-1	CASSWAQNTEAFF	TGTGCCAGCTCGTGGGCACAAAACACTGAAGCTTTCTTT
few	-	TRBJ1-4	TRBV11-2	CASSRTGTGGEKLFF	TGTGCCAGCAGCCGGACCGGGACGGGCGGCGAAAAACTGTTTTTT
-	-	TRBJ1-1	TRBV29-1	CSVARQNTEAFF	TGCAGCGTAGCCCGACAGAACACTGAAGCTTTCTTT
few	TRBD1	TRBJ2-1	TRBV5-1	CASYRGPIGNEQFF	TGCGCCAGCTACAGGGGGCCTATAGGAAATGAGCAGTTCTTC
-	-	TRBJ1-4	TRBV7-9	CASSLAVGEKLFF	TGTGCCAGCAGCTTAGCGGTGGGGGAAAAACTGTTTTTT
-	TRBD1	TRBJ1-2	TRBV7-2	CASIPPTGAGGYTF	TGTGCCAGCATCCCCCCGACAGGGGCCGGCGGCTACACCTTC
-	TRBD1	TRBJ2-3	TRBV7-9	CASSLGQPYTDTQYF	TGTGCCAGCAGCTTGGGACAGCCTTACACAGATACGCAGTATTTT
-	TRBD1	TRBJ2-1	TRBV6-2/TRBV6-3	CASRDRARLYNEQFF	TGTGCCAGCAGAGACAGGGCACGACTGTACAATGAGCAGTTCTTC
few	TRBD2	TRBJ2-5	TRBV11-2	CASSITSGGAETQYF	TGTGCCAGCAGCATAACTAGCGGGGGGGCGGAGACCCAGTACTTC
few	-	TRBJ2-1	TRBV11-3	CASSVGQILIDNEQFF	TGTGCCAGCAGCGTAGGACAGATCCTGATCGACAATGAGCAGTTCTTC
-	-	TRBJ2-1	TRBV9	CASRGGQFF	TGTGCCAGCCGTGGTGGGCAGTTCTTC
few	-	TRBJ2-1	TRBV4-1	CASSQEAREQFF	TGCGCCAGCAGCCAAGAGGCCCGTGAGCAGTTCTTC
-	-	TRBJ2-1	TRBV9	CASSVTGLTYNEQFF	TGTGCCAGCAGCGTCACAGGGTTAACCTACAATGAGCAGTTCTTC
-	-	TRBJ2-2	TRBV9	CASSVEDNAGELFF	TGTGCCAGCAGCGTAGAGGACAATGCCGGGGAGCTGTTTTTT
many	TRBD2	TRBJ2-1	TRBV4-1	CASSRQAGGRDEQFF	TGCGCCAGCAGCCGACAAGCGGGGGGGCGGGATGAGCAGTTCTTC
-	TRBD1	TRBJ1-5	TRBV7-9	CASSFTGGEQPQHF	TGTGCCAGCAGCTTTACAGGGGGAGAACAGCCCCAGCATTTT
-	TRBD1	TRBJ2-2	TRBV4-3	CASSQTGQGTGELFF	TGCGCCAGCAGCCAAACGGGACAGGGGACCGGGGAGCTGTTTTTT
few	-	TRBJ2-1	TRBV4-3	CASSQVLASSYNEQFF	TGCGCCAGCAGCCAAGTGCTAGCGTCTTCCTACAATGAGCAGTTCTTC
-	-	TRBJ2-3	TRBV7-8	CASSALPAGTDTQYF	TGTGCCAGCTCCGCCCTTCCAGCGGGCACAGATACGCAGTATTTT
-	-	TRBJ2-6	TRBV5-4	CASRSASGANVLTF	TGTGCCAGCAGATCGGCCTCTGGGGCCAACGTCCTGACTTTC
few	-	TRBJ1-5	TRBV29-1	CSVGTDPNQPQHF	TGCAGCGTTGGCACAGACCCCAATCAGCCCCAGCATTTT
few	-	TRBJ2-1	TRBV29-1	CSVWLQNLYNEQFF	TGCAGCGTTTGGCTTCAGAACCTCTACAATGAGCAGTTCTTC
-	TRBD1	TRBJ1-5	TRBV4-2	CASSQARTGAGQPQHF	TGTGCCAGCAGCCAAGCCCGGACAGGGGCAGGTCAGCCCCAGCATTTT
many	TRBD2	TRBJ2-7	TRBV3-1	CASSTGTSGSYEQYF	TGTGCCAGCAGCACCGGGACTAGCGGCTCCTACGAGCAGTACTTC